The rows below give T cell receptor beta chains drawn from one sample of a study of T cells in Graves' hyperthyroidism and ophthalmopathy. TCRdb processed the multiplex PCR reads anew with MiXCR; each CDR3 protein has one entry. The table lists 250,000 to 300,000 distinct CDR3 sequences, 13% to 15% of them singletons. What was sequenced was blood. Receptor source: a woman in her fifties or sixties with Graves' hyperthyroidism that later progressed to Graves' ophthalmopathy. Each CDR3 is given without its conserved first and last residue. Each record gives: D gene, clone size, V gene, J gene, CDR3 protein. D genes are given only for firm matches. Not every row has a clone size; where given, it reads once, few, many or a size class.

-,-,TRBV5-1,TRBJ1-5,ASSLGQFNQPQH
TRBD2,few,TRBV14,TRBJ2-5,ASSQRRGLVSETQY
-,many,TRBV28,TRBJ2-7,ASTPHATYEQY
TRBD2,-,TRBV9,TRBJ2-3,ASSVSGRADTQY
-,once,TRBV5-4,TRBJ2-3,ASSPAGSASDTQY
-,-,TRBV5-1,TRBJ1-4,ASRRDFAAKLF
-,-,TRBV30,TRBJ1-4,AWTGGAWGEKLF
-,many,TRBV6-2/TRBV6-3,TRBJ1-6,ASSYGDNSPLH
TRBD1,-,TRBV30,TRBJ2-1,AWRGQSYNEQF
-,-,TRBV9,TRBJ2-3,ASSASGHRTDTQY
-,many,TRBV20-1,TRBJ1-2,SASKGPNYGYT
-,many,TRBV28,TRBJ2-4,ASSLSGMWAKNIQY
-,many,TRBV7-9,TRBJ2-7,ASDRAPYEQY
TRBD2,few,TRBV18,TRBJ2-3,ASSREGLTDTQY
TRBD2,many,TRBV5-6,TRBJ2-1,ASSLLAGADEQF
-,many,TRBV7-6,TRBJ2-3,ASSPVQDTQY
-,many,TRBV7-9,TRBJ2-7,ASSSLYEQY
-,many,TRBV5-1,TRBJ1-1,ASSLGARGNTEAF
-,many,TRBV7-9,TRBJ1-2,ASTHSLIQVNYGYT
TRBD2,many,TRBV2,TRBJ2-7,ASRTTFTSGNSYEQY
-,many,TRBV20-1,TRBJ2-2,SAREGGGRGGELF
-,-,TRBV27,TRBJ2-6,ASSPSGPSSGANVLT
-,many,TRBV5-1,TRBJ2-7,ASRLRAGVYEQY
TRBD2,many,TRBV28,TRBJ2-1,ASSLSGRSYNEQF
-,many,TRBV28,TRBJ2-3,ASSPGGSSTDTQY
TRBD2,few,TRBV11-2,TRBJ2-3,ASSLGAAGSGTDTQY
-,many,TRBV5-1,TRBJ2-3,ASSLADTQY